This TCR beta chain was captured by sequencing in a study of blood T cell repertoires in COVID-19. Study details: T cells, B-cell-depleted T cells, or PBMCs provided the cDNA or gDNA that served as material.

The data were produced by immunoSEQ multiplex PCR, yet TCRdb's version contains in-frame clones alone and is incomplete. The sample lists about 270,000 clones, around 89% occurring once. The CDR3 loop spans 15 amino acids. V lost 2 bases to trimming and J lost 7 bases; unmatched junction nucleotides: 6. CDR1 and CDR2 from the germline V gene are MDHEN and SYDVKM. Study members were between 18 and 89 years old and lived in 24 US regions. Participants were placed into cohorts based on the clinical history they reported. Recovery among Cohort 3 donors was established by two negative PCRs, clearance, or symptom resolution.

What was sequenced was PBMCs or T cells enriched from blood (not recorded which). The TCR comes from a woman in her 50s who had recovered from COVID-19. V is TRBV28 and J is TRBJ1-5, with 9 bases that match TRBD1. CDR3 region: CASSLHTGGRQPQHF. CDR3 in DNA: TGTGCCAGCAGTTTACATACAGGGGGCAGGCAGCCCCAGCATTTT.